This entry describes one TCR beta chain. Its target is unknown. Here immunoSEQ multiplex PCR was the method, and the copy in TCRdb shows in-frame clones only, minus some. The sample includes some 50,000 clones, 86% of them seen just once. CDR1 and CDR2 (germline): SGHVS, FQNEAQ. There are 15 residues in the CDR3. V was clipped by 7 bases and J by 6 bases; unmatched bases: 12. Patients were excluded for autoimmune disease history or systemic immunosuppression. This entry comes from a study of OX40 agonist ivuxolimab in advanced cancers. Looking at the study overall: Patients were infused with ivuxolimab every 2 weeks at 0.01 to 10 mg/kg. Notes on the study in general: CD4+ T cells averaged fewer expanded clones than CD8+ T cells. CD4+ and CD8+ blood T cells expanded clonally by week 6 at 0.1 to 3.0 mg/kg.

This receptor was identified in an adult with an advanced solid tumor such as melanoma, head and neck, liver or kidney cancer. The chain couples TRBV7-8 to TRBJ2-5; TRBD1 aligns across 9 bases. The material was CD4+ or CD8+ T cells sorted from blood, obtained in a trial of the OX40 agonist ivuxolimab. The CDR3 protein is CASTVPGQGGKTQYF. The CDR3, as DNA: TGTGCCAGCACCGTACCGGGACAGGGAGGCAAGACCCAGTACTTC.